Below are 29 T cell receptor beta chains sequenced from a single sample in a study of CD4 T cells in relation to SARS-CoV-2 and coronaviruses. Unexposed donor CD4+ T cells date from about 2010-2018, before the COVID-19 pandemic. CD4+ T cells were isolated from the cells after around 9 days of culture. The protocol was immunoSEQ multiplex PCR, while the TCRdb copy is restricted to in-frame clones and leaves out a portion. The sample yields about 26,000 clones, roughly four fifths seen once. Their antigens remain unidentified. Sequenced: CD4+ T cells from PBMCs, cultured in vitro. The receptors derive from a human donor in good health.

The chain is built from TRBV12-3 or TRBV12-4 and TRBJ2-7; no definite D call. V lost 1 base and J lost 6, with 10 bases in between. The length of the CDR3 is 13 residues. CDR3 sequence: CASSLGQHREQYF. CDR3 coding DNA: TGTGCCAGCAGTTTAGGGCAGCATCGCGAGCAGTACTTC.

The rearrangement joins TRBV4-3 to TRBJ2-1; D gene ambiguous. V was pared by 6 bases and J by 0 bases, with 15 bases between. The CDR3 runs 16 residues. The V gene's germline CDR1 is LGHNA and CDR2 YSLEER. Here the CDR3 reads CASSLNPASSYNEQFF. CDR3 nucleotide sequence: TGCGCCAGCAGTCTCAACCCCGCTAGCTCCTACAATGAGCAGTTCTTC.

CDR3 in DNA: TGTGCCTGGAGTGAGAGGGGGAGCCCAGATACGCAGTATTTT. This translates into CAWSERGSPDTQYF. The chain joins TRBV30 to TRBJ2-3; tentative D call: TRBD1 (6 bases). V lost 1 base to trimming and J lost 4 bases, with 12 bases between them. This CDR3 contains 14 residues. From germline, CDR1 is GTSNPN and CDR2 SVGIG (reference sequence).

V is TRBV5-1 and J is TRBJ1-2; D gene unclear. CDR1 and CDR2 (germline): SGHRS, YFSETQ. Trimming removed 4 bases at V and 0 bases at J, with 4 bases between. The CDR3 length is 12 residues. DNA of the CDR3: TGCGCCAGCAGCATTACTAACTATGGCTACACCTTC. Residues: CASSITNYGYTF.

This clone was picked up one time. The gene calls are TRBV27 and TRBJ1-1; TRBD1 is a possible D gene (5 bases). CDR1 and CDR2 from the germline V gene are MNHEY and SMNVEV (reference sequence). This CDR3 is built from 13 residues. V was shortened by 2 bases and J by 2 bases, with 6 bases between the two germline ends. The CDR3 is CASSLGANTEAFF. The CDR3 DNA sequence: TGTGCCAGCAGTTTAGGGGCCAACACTGAAGCTTTCTTT.

This clone was picked up a small number of times. The chain recombines TRBV4-2 with TRBJ2-1, with 7 positions matching TRBD2. The CDR3 extends over 15 amino acids. From germline, CDR1 is LGHNA and CDR2 YNFKEQ. With V trimmed by 1 base and J by 9 bases, 9 bases remained unmatched. The CDR3, as DNA: TGTGCCAGCAGCCAAGGGCGGGAGAGTCGAGGTGAGCAGTTCTTC. Translation: CASSQGRESRGEQFF.

The V gene is TRBV2, the J gene TRBJ1-1; 7 bases match TRBD1. The V gene end was trimmed by 11 bases and the J gene end by 4 bases; junction bases not matched to a gene: 10. Germline V gene data show CDR1 as SNHLY and CDR2 as FYNNEI. This CDR3 comprises 13 residues. CDR3 DNA sequence: TGTGCCGGTAGGGGGCTTCCCAGCACTGAAGCTTTCTTT. Its translation is CAGRGLPSTEAFF.

Here the CDR3 reads CASSLIFGANVLTF. CDR3 sequence (DNA): TGTGCCAGCAGCTTAATCTTTGGGGCCAACGTCCTGACTTTC. The chain joins TRBV5-6 to TRBJ2-6; no reliable D call. Per the germline V gene, CDR1 is SGHDT and CDR2 is YYEEEE. Trimming cost V 2 bases and J 3 bases, with 6 bases left between them. The CDR3 has 14 amino acids.

The V call is TRBV7-2, the J call TRBJ2-5; the match to TRBD1 covers 7 bases. CDR3 length: 16 amino acids. The ends lost 3 bases at V and 5 bases at J; junction bases unmatched: 12. Germline loops: CDR1 SGHTA, CDR2 FQGNSA. CDR3 sequence reads: CASSFLPQGTSETQYF. The CDR3 nucleotides read TGTGCCAGCAGCTTTTTACCACAGGGGACATCGGAGACCCAGTACTTC. The full variable domain, in which reference TRBV7-2 and TRBJ2-5 provide the parts outside the CDR3, is GAGVSQSPSNKVTEKGKDVELRCDPISGHTALYWYRQSLGQGLEFLIYFQGNSAPDKSGLPSDRFSAERTGGSVSTLTIQRTQQEDSAVYLCASSFLPQGTSETQYFGPGTRLLVL.

This chain joins TRBV7-9 and TRBJ1-6; TRBD1 agrees at 8 bases. Looked up from germline, CDR1 is SEHNR and CDR2 is FQNEAQ (reference sequence). The CDR3 is 16 residues long. The V segment lost 3 bases and the J segment 8 bases; nucleotides outside the gene matches: 9. CDR3 bases: TGTGCCAGCAGCTTCGCCGGGACAGGCTTATATTCACCCCTCCACTTT. It is translated as CASSFAGTGLYSPLHF.

CDR3 coding DNA: TGTGCCAGCAGCTTAGATGTAAGCTCCTACAATGAGCAGTTCTTC. Protein sequence: CASSLDVSSYNEQFF. V and J are TRBV7-3 and TRBJ2-1; D ambiguous. The ends were cut back, 2 bases at V and 0 bases at J, with 8 bases in the middle. Germline-derived CDR1 and CDR2 are SGHTA and FQGTGA. CDR3 size: 15 residues.

The J gene is TRBJ1-2, the V gene TRBV3-1 (or the pseudogene TRBV3-2); TRBD1 matches at 10 bases. Germline V gene data show CDR1 as LGHDT and CDR2 as YNNKEL (reference sequence). Trimming cost V 5 bases and J 2 bases; bases outside gene matches: 5. CDR3 size: 15 residues. CDR3 loop: CASSNRDRGNYGYTF. Written as DNA, the CDR3 is TGTGCCAGCAGCAACCGGGACAGGGGAAACTATGGCTACACCTTC.

The chain has TRBV2 and TRBJ2-7; 8 positions match TRBD2. J gave up 6 bases and V 7 bases, and 8 bases lay outside the gene matches. This CDR3 region has 13 residues. The V gene's germline CDR1 is SNHLY and CDR2 FYNNEI. The CDR3 DNA sequence: TGTGCCAGCAACACGGGACTAGAGGGCGAGCAGTACTTC. Its protein product is CASNTGLEGEQYF.

The chain carries TRBV4-1 and TRBJ2-2; D uncertain. This CDR3 is 15 amino acids long. Germline V lookup: CDR1 MGHRA, CDR2 YSYEKL. The germline V and J ends were trimmed by 0 bases and 6 bases, with 11 bases remaining between them. The CDR3: CASSQDPGGPGELFF. The CDR3 DNA follows: TGCGCCAGCAGCCAAGATCCCGGCGGTCCCGGGGAGCTGTTTTTT.

This clone was picked up one time. This chain uses TRBV14 with TRBJ1-1; possibly TRBD1 for D (5 bases). The CDR3 loop spans 16 amino acids. In germline, CDR1 is SGHDN, CDR2 FVKESK. The V end lost 2 bases, the J end lost 1 base, and 14 bases lay between the germline ends. CDR3 bases: TGTGCCAGCAGCCAAAATTGGTGGCAGGGGAACACTGAAGCTTTCTTT. Residues: CASSQNWWQGNTEAFF.

The gene calls are TRBV4-1 and TRBJ1-2; maybe TRBD1 (6 bases). Germline CDR1 and CDR2: MGHRA and YSYEKL. Between the trimmed V and J ends, which lost 3 bases and 2 bases, there was a span of 13 bases. The CDR3 contains 15 residues. CDR3 DNA sequence: TGCGCCAGCAGCCACCACCGGGACAACAACTATGGCTACACCTTC. Encoded protein: CASSHHRDNNYGYTF.

The chain joins TRBV7-9 to TRBJ1-1; D unclear. Trimming cost V 0 bases and J 1 base, with 6 bases left between them. This CDR3 has 14 residues. Per the germline V gene, CDR1 is SEHNR and CDR2 is FQNEAQ (reference sequence). CDR3 nucleotide sequence: TGTGCCAGCAGCTTAGCGTCGGAGAACACTGAAGCTTTCTTT. Translating it yields CASSLASENTEAFF.

V usage is TRBV19 and J usage is TRBJ2-5; D not resolved. The germline gives CDR1 LNHDA, CDR2 SQIVND (reference sequence). The CDR3 has 11 residues. V shed 8 bases and J shed 5 bases, with 9 bases lying between them. CDR3: CASSQRETQYF. DNA for the CDR3: TGTGCCAGTTCCCAACGGGAGACCCAGTACTTC.

V gene TRBV7-8 combines with J gene TRBJ2-2, with D hard to call. The germline V gene has CDR1 SGHVS and CDR2 FQNEAQ. V was clipped by 3 bases and J by 7 bases, with 9 bases between them. The length of the CDR3 is 13 residues. CDR3 DNA: TGTGCCAGCAGCTTCCAGCCCCGCGGGGAGCTGTTTTTT. Protein sequence: CASSFQPRGELFF.

The genes are TRBV2 and TRBJ1-2; D perhaps matches TRBD1 (5 bases). Germline lookup yields CDR1 SNHLY and CDR2 FYNNEI. The CDR3 covers 11 residues. V was cut by 4 bases and J by 7 bases, with 7 bases left in between. CDR3 DNA: TGTGCCAGCAGTGGGGGGGGTGGCTACACCTTC. It yields the protein CASSGGGGYTF.

The J gene is TRBJ1-1, the V gene TRBV3-1 (or the pseudogene TRBV3-2), with unresolved D. This CDR3 is built from 12 residues. Per germline, CDR1 LGHDT and CDR2 YNNKEL (reference sequence). V shed 6 bases and J shed 7 bases, with 12 bases lying between them. CDR3 nucleotide sequence: TGTGCCAGCAGGGCCTGGGTGGGTGAAGCTTTCTTT. Amino acid sequence: CASRAWVGEAFF.

CDR3 nucleotides: TGTGCCAGCAGTTTTGGCTCGTCGGGCTACACCTTC. This translates into CASSFGSSGYTF. The V gene is TRBV6-5, the J gene TRBJ1-2; no definite D call. Between the trimmed V and J ends, which lost 4 bases and 8 bases, there was a span of 11 bases. Per the germline V gene, CDR1 is MNHEY and CDR2 is SVGAGI. The CDR3 totals 12 residues.

This clone was found a few times. The gene calls are TRBV7-9 and TRBJ1-2; TRBD1 is a possible D gene (6 bases). Trimming pared 5 bases from V and 8 bases from J, leaving 18 bases between. CDR3 size: 14 residues. Germline V gene sequence: CDR1 SEHNR, CDR2 FQNEAQ (reference sequence). The CDR3 region is CASSPSGDHDGYTF. The DNA for the CDR3 is TGTGCCAGCAGCCCGTCAGGGGATCATGACGGCTACACCTTC.

This clone was counted a few times. The chain is built from TRBV4-1 and TRBJ1-2; 7 bases are a match to TRBD1. The CDR3 runs 19 residues. The V segment lost 3 bases and the J segment 0 bases; nucleotides outside the gene matches: 16. CDR1 MGHRA and CDR2 YSYEKL come from the germline V gene. This CDR3 is CASSHGGQLVGLSNYGYTF. The CDR3 DNA reads as TGCGCCAGCAGCCATGGGGGACAGCTGGTCGGGCTTTCTAACTATGGCTACACCTTC.

The rearrangement links TRBV14 to TRBJ1-1; D gene unclear. Germline CDR1 SGHDN, CDR2 FVKESK. This CDR3 spans 13 amino acids. V shed 5 bases and J shed 0 bases, with 7 bases lying between them. CDR3 in DNA: TGTGCCAGCAGCTTATCAGTGAACACTGAAGCTTTCTTT. It encodes CASSLSVNTEAFF. Looking up the rest from reference TRBV14 and TRBJ1-1 gives the full variable domain: EAGVTQFPSHSVIEKGQTVTLRCDPISGHDNLYWYRRVMGKEIKFLLHFVKESKQDESGMPNNRFLAERTGGTYSTLKVQPAELEDSGVYFCASSLSVNTEAFFGQGTRLTVV.

The chain uses TRBV7-9 and TRBJ2-1; 7 nucleotides align to TRBD2. This CDR3 region has 17 residues. J lost 5 bases, V lost 3 bases, and 13 bases had no gene match. Germline V CDR1 and CDR2: SEHNR, FQNEAQ (reference sequence). CDR3 in amino acids: CASSFVAGPSPDNEQFF. The CDR3 nucleotides are TGTGCCAGCAGCTTTGTAGCGGGTCCCTCCCCGGACAATGAGCAGTTCTTC.

The chain employs TRBV7-2 and TRBJ2-7; 7 bases map to TRBD1. V shed 1 base and J 6 bases; nucleotides not matched to a gene: 9. The CDR3 length is 15 residues. The germline CDR1 and CDR2 sequences are SGHTA and FQGNSA. The CDR3, as DNA: TGTGCCAGCAGCTTAGGACAGGGAGCATTCCTCGAGCAGTACTTC. The encoded protein is CASSLGQGAFLEQYF.

This chain uses TRBV7-2 with TRBJ2-7; D remains unclear. This CDR3 contains 16 residues. V lost 4 bases to trimming and J lost 2 bases, with 18 bases between them. Germline V CDR1 and CDR2: SGHTA, FQGNSA. Written as DNA, the CDR3 is TGTGCCAGCAGCTACTCTTGGGATGCCCAAGCCTACGAGCAGTACTTC. It translates to CASSYSWDAQAYEQYF.

The chain carries TRBV27 and TRBJ2-3; D gene unclear. V was clipped by 4 bases and J by 0 bases, with 8 bases between them. Per the germline V gene, CDR1 is MNHEY and CDR2 is SMNVEV (reference sequence). The CDR3 covers 14 residues. The CDR3 sequence: CASSSGLSTDTQYF. The CDR3 DNA reads TGTGCCAGCAGTTCCGGGCTTAGCACAGATACGCAGTATTTT.